The 21 T cell receptor beta chains in this list originate from one sample, sequenced in a study of blood T cell repertoires in COVID-19. Using immunoSEQ multiplex PCR, the repertoire was profiled, and TCRdb retains in-frame clones only, with some absent. The data show 200,000 to 250,000 clones, approximately 86% seen once. Sequencing input: PBMCs or T cells enriched from blood (not recorded which). Receptors were obtained from a woman aged 40 to 55 with acute COVID-19.

This clone has only a few counts. CDR3 DNA: TGTGCCAGCAGTGAAGTTGGACAGGAGCCCCAGCATTTT. Its translation: CASSEVGQEPQHF. The chain is built from TRBV2 and TRBJ1-5; 7 bases agree with TRBD1. The length of the CDR3 is 13 residues. Germline trimming cut 1 base from V and 8 bases from J; bases unmatched to any gene: 2. CDR1 and CDR2 from the germline V gene are SNHLY and FYNNEI. Together with reference TRBV2 and TRBJ1-5, the CDR3 gives the full variable domain: EPEVTQTPSHQVTQMGQEVILRCVPISNHLYFYWYRQILGQKVEFLVSFYNNEISEKSEIFDDQFSVERPDGSNFTLKIRSTKLEDSAMYFCASSEVGQEPQHFGDGTRLSIL.

This clone was detected once. The chain employs TRBV3-1 (or the pseudogene TRBV3-2) and TRBJ2-4; D not resolved. The CDR3 extends over 13 amino acids. The V gene's germline CDR1 is LGHDT and CDR2 YNNKEL (reference sequence). The germline V and J ends were trimmed by 5 bases and 6 bases, with 11 bases remaining between them. DNA of the CDR3: TGTGCCAGCAGCTCTCGGGTCGTAAACATTCAGTACTTC. This codes for CASSSRVVNIQYF.

This chain uses TRBV7-9 with TRBJ2-2, with a weak D call TRBD2 (6 bases). Germline V gene data show CDR1 as SEHNR and CDR2 as FQNEAQ (reference sequence). The length of the CDR3 is 13 residues. Deletions cut 3 bases from V and 5 bases from J, with 7 bases between. For the CDR3, the DNA is TGTGCCAGCAGCTTTGCGGGGACCGGGGAGCTGTTTTTT. Protein sequence: CASSFAGTGELFF.

The chain joins TRBV4-1 to TRBJ2-7, with 9 positions matching TRBD1. CDR1 is MGHRA, CDR2 YSYEKL, per germline. This CDR3 region has 15 residues. Unmatched junction bases numbered 4, after V lost 0 bases and J lost 4 bases. This CDR3 reads CASSQEPGQGYEQYF. For the CDR3, the DNA is TGCGCCAGCAGCCAAGAGCCGGGACAGGGATACGAGCAGTACTTC.

This rearrangement joins TRBV27 to TRBJ1-6; 10 bases fit TRBD1. Germline loops: CDR1 MNHEY, CDR2 SMNVEV (reference sequence). J was trimmed by 7 bases and V by 3 bases; bases with no gene match: 3. The CDR3 contains 15 residues. The CDR3 protein is CASSFAGQGNSPLHF. CDR3 nucleotide sequence: TGTGCCAGCAGTTTCGCGGGACAGGGGAATTCACCCCTCCACTTT.

The chain carries TRBV6-5 and TRBJ1-5, with 11 bases fitting TRBD1. J was trimmed by 4 bases and V by 5 bases; bases with no gene match: 4. CDR1 and CDR2 (germline): MNHEY, SVGAGI. CDR3 length: 15 amino acids. The CDR3 spells CASSRTGGGNQPQHF. CDR3 bases: TGTGCCAGCAGTAGGACAGGGGGCGGGAATCAGCCCCAGCATTTT.

This clone appeared once. The chain carries TRBV18 and TRBJ1-5; 8 bases are a match to TRBD1. The CDR3 runs to 15 residues. The J segment lost 0 bases and the V segment lost 6 bases, leaving 4 bases of the junction unmatched. Germline assignment: CDR1 KGHSH and CDR2 LQKENI. The CDR3 DNA reads TGTGCCAGCTCGTCGGACAGGGTTAGCAATCAGCCCCAGCATTTT. Protein: CASSSDRVSNQPQHF.

This chain links TRBV5-4 with TRBJ2-7; possibly TRBD1 for D (6 bases). The CDR3 is made up of 15 amino acids. CDR1 and CDR2 from the germline V gene are SGHNT and YYREEE (reference sequence). V shed 3 bases and J shed 2 bases, with 15 bases lying between them. This CDR3 is CASSSSGEGAYEQYF. CDR3 sequence (DNA): TGTGCCAGCAGCTCCTCAGGGGAAGGAGCCTACGAGCAGTACTTC. Full variable domain (outside the CDR3, taken from reference TRBV5-4 and TRBJ2-7): ETGVTQSPTHLIKTRGQQVTLRCSSQSGHNTVSWYQQALGQGPQFIFQYYREEENGRGNFPPRFSGLQFPNYSSELNVNALELDDSALYLCASSSSGEGAYEQYFGPGTRLTVT.

V and J are TRBV28 and TRBJ1-2; D ambiguous. Trimming shortened V by 10 bases and J by 1 base, and 16 bases separated the two germline ends. The CDR3 has 14 amino acids. Germline CDR1 MDHEN, CDR2 SYDVKM. CDR3 in DNA: TGTGCCACCACCCCCGGACTCATTAACTATGGCTACACCTTC. Amino acid sequence: CATTPGLINYGYTF.

The chain recombines TRBV7-9 with TRBJ1-1, with D tentatively TRBD1 (6 bases). Germline V gene sequence: CDR1 SEHNR, CDR2 FQNEAQ (reference sequence). The V end was cut by 3 bases, the J end by 1 base, with 12 bases between. The CDR3 runs to 15 residues. In DNA form, the CDR3 reads TGTGCCAGCAGCTTCCCTTGGACAGAGAACACTGAAGCTTTCTTT. Its translation: CASSFPWTENTEAFF.

The chain uses TRBV7-2 and TRBJ2-5, with a tentative D call TRBD1 (5 bases). The CDR3 length is 14 residues. Germline loops: CDR1 SGHTA, CDR2 FQGNSA. V was clipped by 1 base and J by 2 bases, with 8 bases between them. The CDR3 loop reads CASSLGGPQETQYF. CDR3 nucleotide sequence: TGTGCCAGCAGCTTAGGGGGCCCTCAAGAGACCCAGTACTTC.

The gene calls are TRBV7-8 and TRBJ2-2; tentative D call: TRBD1 (5 bases). This CDR3 is 14 amino acids long. Per the germline V gene, CDR1 is SGHVS and CDR2 is FQNEAQ. V lost 1 base, J lost 9 bases, and 12 bases lay in between. CDR3 residues: CASSLVSGLRELFF. DNA for the CDR3: TGTGCCAGCAGCTTAGTGTCAGGGCTACGGGAGCTGTTTTTT.

The chain uses TRBV6-5 and TRBJ1-1, with 7 bases identical to TRBD1. Per the germline V gene, CDR1 is MNHEY and CDR2 is SVGAGI. V lost 4 bases, J lost 1 base, and 6 bases stayed unmatched. The CDR3 consists of 15 residues. CDR3 protein: CASSSTGTQNTEAFF. CDR3 DNA sequence: TGTGCCAGCAGTTCGACAGGGACCCAGAACACTGAAGCTTTCTTT.

The chain carries TRBV6-6 and TRBJ1-5; D not resolved. This CDR3 is built from 13 residues. V lost 2 bases and J 9 bases, leaving 11 bases between the germline ends. Germline V gene sequence: CDR1 MNHNY, CDR2 SVGAGI (reference sequence). CDR3 sequence reads: CASSYTAGSPQHF. The CDR3 region has the DNA TGTGCCAGCAGTTACACCGCAGGCTCGCCCCAGCATTTT.

J is TRBJ2-1 and V is TRBV6-5, with D hard to call. The ends were cut back, 7 bases at V and 0 bases at J, with 13 bases in the middle. CDR1 and CDR2 (germline): MNHEY, SVGAGI. This CDR3 spans 15 amino acids. The CDR3 bases are TGTGCCAGCACCCCCCGCACGCGCTCCTACAATGAGCAGTTCTTC. This translates into CASTPRTRSYNEQFF.

The V call is TRBV10-3, the J call TRBJ2-7; a weak D match, TRBD1 (6 bases). The CDR3 totals 13 residues. V lost 4 bases, J lost 0 bases, and 7 bases lay in between. CDR1 is ENHRY, CDR2 SYGVKD, per germline. CDR3 amino acids: CAISAQGSYEQYF. Written as DNA, the CDR3 is TGTGCCATCAGTGCACAGGGCTCCTACGAGCAGTACTTC.

This clone appeared once. V and J are TRBV20-1 and TRBJ2-1, with 8 bases lining up with TRBD1. The J segment lost 5 bases and the V segment lost 3 bases, leaving 12 bases of the junction unmatched. In germline, CDR1 is DFQATT, CDR2 SNEGSKA (reference sequence). The CDR3 is made up of 16 amino acids. CDR3 bases: TGCAGTGCTAGTACAGGGGGAGCGGTCGTCAACAATGAGCAGTTCTTC. Amino acids: CSASTGGAVVNNEQFF.

This sequence joins TRBV9 and TRBJ1-6; weak D call: TRBD1 (5 bases). Trimming took 0 bases from V and 4 from J, leaving 5 bases between them. CDR1 is SGDLS and CDR2 is YYNGEE in the germline V gene. CDR3 length equals 14 residues. The CDR3 DNA follows: TGTGCCAGCAGCGTAGAGGGGTATAATTCACCCCTCCACTTT. Translation gives CASSVEGYNSPLHF.

The chain couples TRBV5-4 to TRBJ1-1; D is ambiguous. This CDR3 has 15 amino acids. Trimming took 0 bases from V and 4 from J, leaving 13 bases between them. Germline CDR1 is SGHNT and CDR2 is YYREEE (reference sequence). The CDR3 loop is CASSLGTWEGTEAFF. DNA for the CDR3: TGTGCCAGCAGCTTGGGGACGTGGGAGGGCACTGAAGCTTTCTTT.

The chain is built from TRBV27 and TRBJ2-6; D gene unclear. CDR3 length equals 15 residues. V shed 4 bases and J shed 5 bases, with 12 bases lying between them. Germline CDR1 and CDR2: MNHEY and SMNVEV (reference sequence). DNA for the CDR3: TGTGCCAGCAGTTCTCTAGGTCGGAGGGCCAACGTCCTGACTTTC. The encoded protein is CASSSLGRRANVLTF.

V gene TRBV24-1 combines with J gene TRBJ1-2, with TRBD1 matching 7 bases. Trimming cost V 2 bases and J 4 bases; bases outside gene matches: 3. Germline loops: CDR1 KGHDR, CDR2 SFDVKD. This CDR3 region has 14 residues. Written as DNA, the CDR3 is TGTGCCACCAGTGATTCCGGGACAGTCTATGGCTACACCTTC. This translates into CATSDSGTVYGYTF.